This T cell receptor beta chain emerged from a study of blood T cells in healthy people across ages. General observations from the study: Higher diversity and more naive CD4+ cells were features of long-lived donors, compared to aged donors. Donor CMV infection status was unknown, possibly confounding age-related changes in expanded clonotypes.

As regards this clonotype: Its specificity is not known. A much more abundant neighbour one base away suggests this may be a read error.

Using a J-beta primer mix together with a sample-barcoded 5' primer, a second PCR was run for about 6 to 12 cycles. Each CDR3 protein is one row after TCRdb ran MiXCR on the 5' RACE reads. The sample shows over 500,000 distinct CDR3 sequences, 52% of them seen only once. Trimming cost V 1 base and J 13 bases; bases outside gene matches: 21. CDR3 length: 18 amino acids. From germline, CDR1 is SGHTA and CDR2 FQGNSA. The receptor was derived from a woman aged 80 or over in good health. The chain combines TRBV7-2 with TRBJ2-1; TRBD1 matches 8 bases. Sequencing was done on a sample of blood. The CDR3 nucleotides are TGTGCCAGCAGCTTAGATGTTCGGACAGGGATTAACCCCGGGACCCAGTTCTTC. Translating gives CASSLDVRTGINPGTQFF.